This is a list of T cell receptor beta chains from one sample in a study of blood T cell repertoires in COVID-19. The data were produced by immunoSEQ multiplex PCR, yet TCRdb's version contains in-frame clones alone and is incomplete. The sample consists of 200,000 to 300,000 clones, 80% to 85% of them appearing once. Sequenced: peripheral blood. Receptors originate from a man aged 60 to 69 with acute or convalescent COVID-19. CDR3s include the opening cysteine and the closing phenylalanine or tryptophan. D genes are given only for firm matches. Size is omitted from some rows. Given values are once, few, many or a class for expanded clones.

TRBJ2-7	NA	TRBD2	TRBV7-2	16	TGTGCCAGCAGCTTAGCAGGACTAGCGGGGGTCTACGAGCAGTACTTC	CASSLAGLAGVYEQYF
TRBJ1-6	NA	NA	TRBV6-5	11	TGTGCCAGCGGGCGGGATTCACCCCTCCACTTT	CASGRDSPLHF
TRBJ1-6	once	TRBD1	TRBV19	15	TGTGCCAGTAGCGACAGGGGGGCCCTTGGTTCACCCCTCCACTTT	CASSDRGALGSPLHF
TRBJ1-2	NA	TRBD1	TRBV7-9	14	TGTGCCAGCAGTTCATCGACAGGGGTCGTTCGCTACACCTTC	CASSSSTGVVRYTF
TRBJ2-7	NA	NA	TRBV6-6	13	TGTGCCAGCAGTTATGGGGGCCAATACGAGCAGTACTTC	CASSYGGQYEQYF
TRBJ1-2	NA	TRBD1	TRBV19	14	TGTGCCAGTGGCCCAGGGGGTAACCCCTATGGCTACACCTTC	CASGPGGNPYGYTF
TRBJ1-1	NA	NA	TRBV10-1	13	TGCGCCAGCAGTGAGACTCGGAACACTGAAGCTTTCTTT	CASSETRNTEAFF
TRBJ2-7	NA	NA	TRBV21-1	13	TGTGCCAGCAGCAAAGCGGGAGGACTCGAGCAGTACTTC	CASSKAGGLEQYF
TRBJ1-3	NA	NA	TRBV3-1/TRBV3-2	14	TGTGCCAGCAGCCATGAGGCAAGCGGAAACACCATATATTTT	CASSHEASGNTIYF
TRBJ2-7	few	NA	TRBV4-2	13	TGTGCCAGCAGCCAACGGGACAACTACGAGCAGTACTTC	CASSQRDNYEQYF
TRBJ2-5	NA	NA	TRBV5-5	17	TGTGCCAGCAGCTTGGAGGGCCTGGGAGTCCCCCAAGAGACCCAGTACTTC	CASSLEGLGVPQETQYF
TRBJ2-3	NA	TRBD2	TRBV5-1	15	TGCGCCAGCAGCCGGGAGGGGGGGCGCACGTATACGCAGTATTTT	CASSREGGRTYTQYF
TRBJ2-7	NA	NA	TRBV27	14	TGTGCCAGCAGTTTCCTGGGGGGTCGTTACGAGCAGTACTTC	CASSFLGGRYEQYF
TRBJ2-5	NA	NA	TRBV19	15	TGTGCCAGTAGTACCCGCCCCCAACTCCAAGAGACCCAGTACTTC	CASSTRPQLQETQYF
TRBJ2-5	NA	NA	TRBV27	13	TGTGCCAGCAGTCCCACACCCCAAGAGACCCAGTACTTC	CASSPTPQETQYF
TRBJ1-2	NA	NA	TRBV5-1	15	TGCGCCAGCAGTCGCGGGGGCGAACCTAACTATGGCTACACCTTC	CASSRGGEPNYGYTF
TRBJ2-3	NA	NA	TRBV7-6	16	TGTGCCAGCAGCTTAGGAGGAGGGGCGGGAACAGATACGCAGTATTTT	CASSLGGGAGTDTQYF
TRBJ2-7	NA	TRBD1	TRBV27	14	TGTGCCAGCAGTTTACCAGGGGGTGAGAACGAGCAGTACTTC	CASSLPGGENEQYF
TRBJ2-7	NA	NA	TRBV19	11	TGTGCCAGTAGTACGGGCTACGAGCAGTACTTC	CASSTGYEQYF
TRBJ1-2	NA	NA	TRBV10-3	17	TGTGCCATCAGTGAGAGACAGGTCCCCCATTCTAACTATGGCTACACCTTC	CAISERQVPHSNYGYTF
TRBJ1-5	NA	TRBD1	TRBV6-2/TRBV6-3	16	TGTGCCAGCAGTTCCCTCCGACAGGGGGGAGGTCAGCCCCAGCATTTT	CASSSLRQGGGQPQHF
TRBJ2-7	few	TRBD1	TRBV6-5	14	TGTGCCAGCAGCCCCGGACAGGGAGCCTACGAGCAGTACTTC	CASSPGQGAYEQYF
TRBJ2-3	NA	TRBD2	TRBV28	15	TGTGCCAGCACCTTGGGGGGGGTTGGCACAGATACGCAGTATTTT	CASTLGGVGTDTQYF
TRBJ2-1	NA	NA	TRBV10-2	16	TGCGCCAGCAGTGAGCTCTACGAGGTCTGGGACAATGAGCAGTTCTTC	CASSELYEVWDNEQFF
TRBJ1-6	NA	NA	TRBV5-4	15	TGTGCCAGCAGCTTGAGGAGCTCCTATAATTCACCCCTCCACTTT	CASSLRSSYNSPLHF
TRBJ1-2	NA	NA	TRBV15	13	TGTGCCACCAGCAGCGAGTATGAGGGTGGCTACACCTTC	CATSSEYEGGYTF
TRBJ2-3	NA	NA	TRBV6-5	15	TGTGCCAGCAGTTACGGCGGGCCGCCGGAGATAGAGCAGTATTTT	CASSYGGPPEIEQYF
TRBJ2-1	NA	TRBD1	TRBV7-3	13	TGTGCCAGCAGCCTAAGACAGGGGAATGAGCAGTTCTTC	CASSLRQGNEQFF
TRBJ2-1	once	NA	TRBV7-3	14	TGTGCCAGCTCGCGAAGTATCTCCTACAATGAGCAGTTCTTC	CASSRSISYNEQFF
TRBJ2-3	NA	TRBD2	TRBV5-1	15	TGCGCCAGCAGCTTGCAAGCGGGGGACACAGATACGCAGTATTTT	CASSLQAGDTDTQYF
TRBJ1-1	NA	TRBD1	TRBV29-1	13	TGCAGCGTCCGATCCGGGACAGAGCTTGAAGCTTTCTTT	CSVRSGTELEAFF
TRBJ2-3	NA	NA	TRBV19	15	TGTGCCAGTAGTATCGGCAGGGATAGGACAGATACGCAGTATTTT	CASSIGRDRTDTQYF
TRBJ1-2	NA	TRBD1	TRBV20-1	13	TGCAGTGCTAGTGGCAGGGGGGACTATGGCTACACCTTC	CSASGRGDYGYTF
TRBJ1-4	NA	TRBD1	TRBV6-1	14	TGTGCCAGCAGTGACCAGGGGGCCTACGAAAAACTGTTTTTT	CASSDQGAYEKLFF
TRBJ2-3	NA	TRBD2	TRBV11-2	15	TGTGCCAGCACAGCCAGCGGGACCCGCACAGATACGCAGTATTTT	CASTASGTRTDTQYF
TRBJ2-3	once	TRBD2	TRBV7-6	17	TGTGCCAGCAGCTTAGGACTAGCGGGGGGCCTCACAGATACGCAGTATTTT	CASSLGLAGGLTDTQYF
TRBJ2-3	once	NA	TRBV21-1	15	TGTGCCAGCAGCCTCGGACAGGGCGGCACAGATACGCAGTATTTT	CASSLGQGGTDTQYF
TRBJ2-1	NA	NA	TRBV5-1	15	TGCGCCAGCAGCCCCCGGGACACTACTTACAATGAGCAGTTCTTC	CASSPRDTTYNEQFF
TRBJ1-5	NA	NA	TRBV6-4	16	TGTGCCAGCAGTGACATTACGTGGGGCTTAAATCAGCCCCAGCATTTT	CASSDITWGLNQPQHF
TRBJ2-7	NA	NA	TRBV11-2	13	TGTGCCAGCAGCTTGGGGCCTCCGAGGGAGCAGTACTTC	CASSLGPPREQYF